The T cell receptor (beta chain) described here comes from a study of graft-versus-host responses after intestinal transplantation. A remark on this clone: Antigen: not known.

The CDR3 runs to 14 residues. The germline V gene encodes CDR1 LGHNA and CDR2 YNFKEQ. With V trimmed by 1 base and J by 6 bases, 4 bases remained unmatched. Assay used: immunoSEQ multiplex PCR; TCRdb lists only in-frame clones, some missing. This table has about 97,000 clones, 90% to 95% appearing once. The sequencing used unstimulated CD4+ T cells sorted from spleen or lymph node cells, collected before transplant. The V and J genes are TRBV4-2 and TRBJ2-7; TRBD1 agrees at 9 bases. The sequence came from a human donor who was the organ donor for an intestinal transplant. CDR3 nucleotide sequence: TGTGCCAGCAGCCAAGCGGGACAGGGATTCGAGCAGTACTTC. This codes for CASSQAGQGFEQYF.